These 18 T cell receptor beta chains originate from one sample sequenced in a study of blood T cell repertoires in COVID-19. The assay was immunoSEQ multiplex PCR, and TCRdb's table has in-frame clones only and misses some. The repertoire holds about 300,000 clones, about nine tenths seen once, with less than 3.5% in the top ten. Input material: PBMCs or T cells enriched from blood (not recorded which). Source of these receptors: a woman aged 50 to 65 who had been exposed to COVID-19.

V usage is TRBV4-1 and J usage is TRBJ1-1; D is uncertain. Germline lookup yields CDR1 MGHRA and CDR2 YSYEKL. The CDR3 extends over 14 amino acids. V was trimmed by 0 bases and J by 3 bases, leaving 8 bases between them. In DNA, the CDR3 is TGCGCCAGCAGCCAAGATGGGCGGGACACTGAAGCTTTCTTT. The encoded protein is CASSQDGRDTEAFF.

With regard to this clone: The sample carries other DNA sequences with the same CDR3. The gene calls are TRBV12-3 or TRBV12-4 and TRBJ1-1; D unclear. The CDR3 has 12 amino acids. V was trimmed by 3 bases and J by 4 bases, leaving 6 bases between them. Here the CDR3 reads CASSFPGTEAFF. CDR3 sequence (DNA): TGTGCCAGCAGTTTCCCAGGCACTGAAGCTTTCTTT.

The chain has TRBV7-2 and TRBJ1-5, with a weak D call TRBD1 (6 bases). This CDR3 spans 14 amino acids. Germline CDR1 and CDR2: SGHTA and FQGNSA. Trimming took 6 bases from V and 7 from J, leaving 16 bases between them. The CDR3, as DNA: TGTGCCAGCAGACAACAGGGATTAGGACAGCCCCAGCATTTT. Protein sequence: CASRQQGLGQPQHF.

This chain's CDR3 is CASSVQTSGGNTGELFF. Here the CDR3 DNA reads TGTGCCAGCAGCGTCCAGACAAGCGGGGGAAACACCGGGGAGCTGTTTTTT. This chain uses TRBV9 with TRBJ2-2; 8 bases fit TRBD2. Losses at the gene ends were 2 bases for V and 2 bases for J; bases not matched to a gene: 8. The CDR3 is made up of 17 amino acids. Per germline, CDR1 SGDLS and CDR2 YYNGEE.

The gene calls are TRBV6-5 and TRBJ1-5; weak D call: TRBD1 (5 bases). Per germline, CDR1 MNHEY and CDR2 SVGAGI. Deletions cut 7 bases from V and 2 bases from J, with 12 bases between. The CDR3 sequence is 14 residues long. The CDR3 nucleotides are TGTGCCAGCATGGGGGGGTTTGGCAATCAGCCCCAGCATTTT. This sequence encodes CASMGGFGNQPQHF.

This rearrangement joins TRBV6-5 to TRBJ1-5; tentatively, D is TRBD1 (6 bases). Germline V gene lookup returns CDR1 MNHEY and CDR2 SVGAGI. Trimming removed 6 bases at V and 1 base at J, with 13 bases between. The CDR3 loop spans 15 amino acids. DNA of the CDR3: TGTGCCAGCAGCCGAGGTGGGGGCAGCAATCAGCCCCAGCATTTT. This encodes CASSRGGGSNQPQHF.

V gene TRBV4-2 combines with J gene TRBJ1-5, with a tentative D call TRBD1 (5 bases). CDR3 length: 17 amino acids. Germline CDR1 is LGHNA and CDR2 is YNFKEQ. V was cut by 1 base and J by 0 bases, with 13 bases left in between. The CDR3 DNA reads TGTGCCAGCAGCCAAGGAGTGGGGCTAAGTAGCAATCAGCCCCAGCATTTT. Its translation is CASSQGVGLSSNQPQHF.

This chain links TRBV5-1 with TRBJ1-2; TRBD1 aligns across 8 bases. The CDR3 sequence is 16 residues long. The ends lost 0 bases at V and 8 bases at J; junction bases unmatched: 12. Germline V gene data show CDR1 as SGHRS and CDR2 as YFSETQ. The CDR3 here is CASSLVPGGARDGYTF. CDR3 bases: TGCGCCAGCAGCTTGGTCCCAGGGGGCGCTAGGGACGGCTACACCTTC.

The chain has TRBV18 and TRBJ1-2, with 11 bases lining up with TRBD1. The CDR3 is 14 amino acids. Losses at the gene ends were 3 bases for V and 7 bases for J; bases not matched to a gene: 4. CDR1 and CDR2 (germline): KGHSH, LQKENI. The CDR3: CASSPGTGGSGYTF. The DNA of the CDR3 is TGTGCCAGCTCACCGGGGACAGGGGGAAGTGGCTACACCTTC.

This clone was observed a handful of times. The V gene is TRBV3-1 (or the pseudogene TRBV3-2), the J gene TRBJ1-2; 7 positions agree with TRBD1. Losses at the gene ends were 1 base for V and 8 bases for J; bases not matched to a gene: 10. Germline V gives CDR1 LGHDT, CDR2 YNNKEL (reference sequence). The CDR3 runs 15 residues. The CDR3 DNA sequence: TGTGCCAGCAGCCAAGTTGAGGACAGGCACAAGGGCTACACCTTC. It specifies CASSQVEDRHKGYTF.

The chain's CDR3 is CASSGAGDENSPLHF. In nucleotides, the CDR3 is TGTGCCAGCAGCGGGGCAGGGGACGAAAATTCACCCCTCCACTTT. The V call is TRBV7-9, the J call TRBJ1-6, with D perhaps TRBD1 (6 bases). V was clipped by 5 bases and J by 7 bases, with 15 bases between them. From germline, CDR1 is SEHNR and CDR2 FQNEAQ (reference sequence). The CDR3 runs 15 residues.

The chain has TRBV5-6 and TRBJ2-7, with TRBD1 matching 8 bases. The V gene's germline CDR1 is SGHDT and CDR2 YYEEEE. This CDR3 contains 14 residues. V shed 0 bases, J shed 7 bases, and the junction held 6 bases outside the gene matches. CDR3 loop: CASSLGQGLGEQYF. The CDR3 nucleotides read TGTGCCAGCAGCTTGGGACAGGGGCTGGGTGAGCAGTACTTC.

This sequence joins TRBV5-6 and TRBJ2-7, with 8 bases fitting TRBD1. With 2 bases clipped from V and 0 bases from J, the junction kept 4 bases outside the gene matches. The CDR3 spans 15 residues. Germline V gene data show CDR1 as SGHDT and CDR2 as YYEEEE. Here the CDR3 reads CASSFFTGGSYEQYF. In DNA form, the CDR3 reads TGTGCCAGCAGCTTTTTCACAGGGGGCTCCTACGAGCAGTACTTC.

The V and J genes are TRBV7-8 and TRBJ1-1; D might be TRBD1 (6 bases). Trimming shortened V by 5 bases and J by 4 bases, and 17 bases separated the two germline ends. This CDR3 spans 15 amino acids. Germline V gene sequence: CDR1 SGHVS, CDR2 FQNEAQ. The CDR3 sequence: CASSAIQGLGTEAFF. The DNA for the CDR3 is TGTGCCAGCAGCGCCATACAGGGTCTGGGCACTGAAGCTTTCTTT.

The gene calls are TRBV2 and TRBJ1-3; D not certain. The CDR3 contains 13 residues. Germline-derived CDR1 and CDR2 are SNHLY and FYNNEI. Trimming shortened V by 4 bases and J by 3 bases, and 7 bases separated the two germline ends. The DNA for the CDR3 is TGTGCCAGCAGTGGTGCGATTGGAAACACCATATATTTT. This sequence encodes CASSGAIGNTIYF.

The chain carries TRBV29-1 and TRBJ2-7; D is possibly TRBD2 (6 bases). This CDR3 has 13 residues. Trimming cost V 2 bases and J 3 bases, with 11 bases left between them. The V gene's germline CDR1 is SQVTM and CDR2 ANQGSEA. Here the CDR3 reads CSVESGRNYEQYF. DNA of the CDR3: TGCAGCGTTGAATCAGGGAGGAACTACGAGCAGTACTTC.

This clone came up once. J is TRBJ1-2 and V is TRBV5-1; no firm D call. Germline V gene lookup returns CDR1 SGHRS and CDR2 YFSETQ. Trimming cost V 2 bases and J 2 bases, with 10 bases left between them. The CDR3 has 14 amino acids. CDR3 protein: CASSLQTTNYGYTF. In nucleotides, the CDR3 is TGCGCCAGCAGCTTACAGACCACAAACTATGGCTACACCTTC.

This clone was picked up a small number of times. CDR3 in amino acids: CASSVGATYEQYF. DNA of the CDR3: TGTGCCAGCAGTGTAGGAGCGACCTACGAGCAGTACTTC. V usage is TRBV2 and J usage is TRBJ2-7; D not resolved. The CDR3 contains 13 residues. Per germline, CDR1 SNHLY and CDR2 FYNNEI. V was pared by 4 bases and J by 2 bases, with 9 bases between.